Shown below are 22 T cell receptor beta chains from a single sample sequenced in a study of blood T cell repertoires in COVID-19. Produced via immunoSEQ multiplex PCR; TCRdb's table is partial and in-frame only. In the table there are about 170,000 clones, about 82% of which are singletons. Sequencing was performed on peripheral blood. The receptors come from an elderly woman with COVID-19, enrolled during active disease.

The rearrangement uses TRBV7-2 and TRBJ2-4, with D perhaps matching TRBD2 (6 bases). Germline CDR1 SGHTA, CDR2 FQGNSA. The V end lost 3 bases, the J end lost 5 bases, and 14 bases lay between the germline ends. This CDR3 comprises 15 residues. DNA of the CDR3: TGTGCCAGCAGCTTCAGGGTTGGAGGGGAAAACATTCAGTACTTC. The encoded protein is CASSFRVGGENIQYF.

V usage is TRBV9 and J usage is TRBJ2-3; D ambiguous. Germline V gene data show CDR1 as SGDLS and CDR2 as YYNGEE. V was shortened by 3 bases and J by 0 bases, with 17 bases between the two germline ends. The CDR3 has 17 amino acids. CDR3 sequence: CASSALDPGYSTDTQYF. The CDR3 region has the DNA TGTGCCAGCAGCGCCCTAGACCCTGGGTACAGCACAGATACGCAGTATTTT.

This rearrangement joins TRBV14 to TRBJ2-5; 7 bases are a match to TRBD1. CDR1 is SGHDN, CDR2 FVKESK, per germline. The CDR3 runs 17 residues. The junction had 13 bases not matched to a gene; V was cut back by 4 bases and J by 2 bases. CDR3 loop: CASSPRGQFPGQETQYF. CDR3 coding DNA: TGTGCCAGCAGCCCGAGGGGGCAGTTTCCGGGGCAAGAGACCCAGTACTTC.

The CDR3 region has the DNA TGCGCCAGCAGCCCCAGCGGGACGGGGAATGAGCAGTTCTTC. Its translation: CASSPSGTGNEQFF. The chain carries TRBV5-1 and TRBJ2-1, with 7 bases identical to TRBD2. Germline-derived CDR1 and CDR2 are SGHRS and YFSETQ. The V gene end was trimmed by 4 bases and the J gene end by 7 bases; junction bases not matched to a gene: 8. The CDR3 is made up of 14 amino acids.

This chain joins TRBV7-9 and TRBJ2-5; TRBD2 aligns across 13 bases. The CDR3 is made up of 16 amino acids. The germline gives CDR1 SEHNR, CDR2 FQNEAQ (reference sequence). V trimming: 5 bases; J trimming: 0 bases; junction bases outside the gene matches: 3. The CDR3 sequence: CASSQTSGGNQETQYF. The DNA of the CDR3 is TGTGCCAGCAGCCAGACTAGCGGGGGGAACCAAGAGACCCAGTACTTC.

This clone was recorded a few times. This chain links TRBV5-1 with TRBJ2-5, with D tentatively TRBD2 (5 bases). This CDR3 comprises 15 residues. CDR1 is SGHRS, CDR2 YFSETQ, per germline. Trimming pared 3 bases from V and 2 bases from J, leaving 14 bases between. The CDR3 DNA reads TGCGCCAGCAGCTCCACGGGAAGGCCTCAAGAGACCCAGTACTTC. This translates into CASSSTGRPQETQYF.

CDR3 loop: CASTGLAGGLTGELFF. Written as DNA, the CDR3 is TGTGCCAGCACAGGATTAGCGGGAGGGCTCACCGGGGAGCTGTTTTTT. The chain couples TRBV2 to TRBJ2-2; 11 bases map to TRBD2. The CDR3 is 16 amino acids. J lost 4 bases, V lost 7 bases, and 8 bases had no gene match. CDR1 is SNHLY and CDR2 is FYNNEI in the germline V gene. The full variable domain, rest sourced from reference TRBV2 and TRBJ2-2, is EPEVTQTPSHQVTQMGQEVILRCVPISNHLYFYWYRQILGQKVEFLVSFYNNEISEKSEIFDDQFSVERPDGSNFTLKIRSTKLEDSAMYFCASTGLAGGLTGELFFGEGSRLTVL.

J is TRBJ2-7 and V is TRBV27; tentatively, D is TRBD1 (5 bases). Per germline, CDR1 MNHEY and CDR2 SMNVEV (reference sequence). The CDR3 runs to 14 residues. The V gene lost 1 base and the J gene lost 7 bases, with 14 bases spanning the gap. CDR3 loop: CASSLYRGFNEQYF. The CDR3 bases are TGTGCCAGCAGTTTATATAGGGGTTTCAATGAGCAGTACTTC.

This clone occurred a few times. The chain is built from TRBV19 and TRBJ1-1; TRBD1 matches 10 bases. The length of the CDR3 is 16 residues. CDR1 and CDR2 from the germline V gene are LNHDA and SQIVND (reference sequence). V lost 5 bases, J lost 5 bases, and 11 bases stayed unmatched. The CDR3 is CASSGRDRGFRTEAFF. CDR3 nucleotide sequence: TGTGCCAGTAGTGGGAGGGACAGGGGATTTCGTACTGAAGCTTTCTTT. The whole variable domain, remainder taken from reference TRBV19 and TRBJ1-1, is DGGITQSPKYLFRKEGQNVTLSCEQNLNHDAMYWYRQDPGQGLRLIYYSQIVNDFQKGDIAEGYSVSREKKESFPLTVTSAQKNPTAFYLCASSGRDRGFRTEAFFGQGTRLTVV.

The CDR3 sequence: CASSPYTAGTSGNTIYF. The CDR3 nucleotides are TGTGCCAGCTCACCTTACACAGCAGGGACTTCTGGAAACACCATATATTTT. The chain has TRBV18 and TRBJ1-3; maybe TRBD1 (5 bases). Looked up from germline, CDR1 is KGHSH and CDR2 is LQKENI. This CDR3 region has 17 residues. The ends were cut back, 3 bases at V and 1 base at J, with 16 bases in the middle.

This clone has just one count. This chain joins TRBV28 and TRBJ1-4; D unclear. Per the germline V gene, CDR1 is MDHEN and CDR2 is SYDVKM. Trimming removed 5 bases at V and 8 bases at J, with 9 bases between. The CDR3 loop spans 12 amino acids. The CDR3 sequence is CASSTLTEKLFF. Here the CDR3 DNA reads TGTGCCAGCAGTACATTGACAGAAAAACTGTTTTTT.

The chain couples TRBV7-3 to TRBJ1-4; possibly TRBD1 for D (5 bases). The CDR3 is 13 amino acids. CDR1 and CDR2 from the germline V gene are SGHTA and FQGTGA. The V end lost 8 bases, the J end lost 8 bases, and 15 bases lay between the germline ends. For the CDR3, the DNA is TGTGCCAGCGCCAGGGCCCCGGCAGAAAAACTGTTTTTT. This codes for CASARAPAEKLFF.

The chain links TRBV6-6 to TRBJ2-6; 7 bases are a match to TRBD2. CDR3 length: 15 amino acids. In germline, CDR1 is MNHNY, CDR2 SVGAGI (reference sequence). After removal of 6 bases from V and 3 bases from J, the junction contained 5 bases not matched to a gene. The CDR3: CASRSTGGGANVLTF. The CDR3 bases are TGTGCCAGCAGGTCGACGGGGGGTGGGGCCAACGTCCTGACTTTC.

The CDR3 is CASSLVSGEELFF. In DNA, the CDR3 is TGTGCCAGCAGCTTGGTAAGCGGTGAGGAGCTGTTTTTT. The rearrangement joins TRBV5-6 to TRBJ2-2; the D gene is possibly TRBD2 (5 bases). Trimming shortened V by 0 bases and J by 10 bases, and 10 bases separated the two germline ends. The CDR3 consists of 13 residues. Germline CDR1 SGHDT, CDR2 YYEEEE.

This clone was counted only a few times. This chain joins TRBV20-1 and TRBJ1-2, with a tentative D call TRBD1 (5 bases). The CDR3 is 12 residues long. CDR1 and CDR2 from the germline V gene are DFQATT and SNEGSKA (reference sequence). The V end lost 3 bases, the J end lost 4 bases, and 9 bases lay between the germline ends. The CDR3, as DNA: TGCAGTGCTAGTACAGGTCCCTATGGCTACACCTTC. Translating it yields CSASTGPYGYTF.

J is TRBJ2-2 and V is TRBV5-1; 10 nucleotides match TRBD2. This CDR3 has 15 amino acids. After removal of 3 bases from V and 2 bases from J, the junction contained 1 base not matched to a gene. CDR1 and CDR2 from the germline V gene are SGHRS and YFSETQ. CDR3 loop: CASSWTSGNTGELFF. The CDR3 coding sequence is TGCGCCAGCAGCTGGACTAGCGGTAACACCGGGGAGCTGTTTTTT.

In nucleotides, the CDR3 is TGTGCCAGCAGTGATCAGGGGTTGGACGTCCTGACTTTC. It translates to CASSDQGLDVLTF. The rearrangement links TRBV2 to TRBJ2-6; maybe TRBD1 (6 bases). V was trimmed by 3 bases and J by 11 bases, leaving 11 bases between them. This CDR3 region has 13 residues. CDR1 is SNHLY, CDR2 FYNNEI, per germline.

The chain recombines TRBV11-3 with TRBJ1-3; D is ambiguous. CDR1 is SGHNT, CDR2 YENEEA, per germline. V was shortened by 2 bases and J by 4 bases, with 6 bases between the two germline ends. This CDR3 is built from 13 residues. The chain's CDR3 is CASSLNPGNTIYF. The CDR3 DNA is TGTGCCAGCAGCTTAAATCCAGGAAACACCATATATTTT.

The V call is TRBV5-4, the J call TRBJ1-2; no definite D call. The CDR3 has 13 amino acids. CDR1 is SGHNT and CDR2 is YYREEE in the germline V gene (reference sequence). V lost 1 base to trimming and J lost 8 bases, with 12 bases between them. In nucleotides, the CDR3 is TGTGCCAGCAGCTTGAGTACGTCCGGGGGCTACACCTTC. Amino acid sequence: CASSLSTSGGYTF.

This clone was observed once. For the CDR3, the DNA is TGCAGTGCTAGTTGGCGGGACTACAATGAGCAGTTCTTC. Its translation: CSASWRDYNEQFF. This chain uses TRBV20-1 with TRBJ2-1; a weak D match, TRBD2 (6 bases). V shed 3 bases and J shed 3 bases, with 9 bases lying between them. Germline-derived CDR1 and CDR2 are DFQATT and SNEGSKA (reference sequence). This CDR3 is built from 13 residues.

The V and J genes are TRBV5-5 and TRBJ2-5; TRBD2 might be the D (5 bases). V was clipped by 5 bases and J by 5 bases, with 16 bases between them. The CDR3 contains 14 residues. CDR1 is SGHKS, CDR2 YYEKEE, per germline (reference sequence). The CDR3 nucleotides read TGTGCCAGCAGGTTGAATGAGGGCTGGGAGACCCAGTACTTC. Its translation: CASRLNEGWETQYF.

This chain joins TRBV29-1 and TRBJ1-1; 7 bases are shared with TRBD1. Germline trimming cut 7 bases from V and 5 bases from J; bases unmatched to any gene: 4. The CDR3 extends over 11 amino acids. The germline V gene encodes CDR1 SQVTM and CDR2 ANQGSEA. The CDR3 is CSGGTVTEAFF. For the CDR3, the DNA is TGCAGCGGCGGGACAGTGACTGAAGCTTTCTTT.